Described below is a single T cell receptor (beta chain) sequence and its context. The table came from immunoSEQ multiplex PCR; TCRdb's copy has only in-frame clones and leaves some out. Here the sample spans approximately 100,000 clones, roughly 85% being singletons. Collection occurred without any documented infections or immune events in donors. The data originate from a study of identifying expanded T cells in peripheral blood. The CDR3 runs to 13 residues. The V gene's germline CDR1 is KGHSH and CDR2 LQKENI. After removal of 6 bases from V and 5 bases from J, the junction contained 6 bases not matched to a gene.

This chain uses TRBV18 with TRBJ1-1; 7 positions agree with TRBD1. Input material: blood. This sequence originates from a person aged 18 to 69 in good health. The CDR3 here is CASSHGQETEAFF. The CDR3 bases are TGTGCCAGCTCTCATGGACAGGAAACTGAAGCTTTCTTT.